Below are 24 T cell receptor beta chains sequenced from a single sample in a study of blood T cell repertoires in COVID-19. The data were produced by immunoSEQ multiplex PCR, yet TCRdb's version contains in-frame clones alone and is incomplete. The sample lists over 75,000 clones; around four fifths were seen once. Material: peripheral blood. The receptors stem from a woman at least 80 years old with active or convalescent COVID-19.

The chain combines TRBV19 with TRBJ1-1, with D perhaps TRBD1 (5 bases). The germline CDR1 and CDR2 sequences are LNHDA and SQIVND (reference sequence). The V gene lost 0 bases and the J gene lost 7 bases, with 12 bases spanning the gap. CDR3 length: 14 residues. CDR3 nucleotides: TGTGCCAGTAGTATAGAAGAGACAGCGATTGAAGCTTTCTTT. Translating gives CASSIEETAIEAFF.

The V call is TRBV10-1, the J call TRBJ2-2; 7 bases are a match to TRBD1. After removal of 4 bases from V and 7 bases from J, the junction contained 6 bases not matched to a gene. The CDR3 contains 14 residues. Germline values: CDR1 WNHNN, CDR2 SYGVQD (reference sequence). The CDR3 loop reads CASSGDREVGELFF. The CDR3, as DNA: TGCGCCAGCAGTGGAGACAGGGAAGTCGGGGAGCTGTTTTTT.

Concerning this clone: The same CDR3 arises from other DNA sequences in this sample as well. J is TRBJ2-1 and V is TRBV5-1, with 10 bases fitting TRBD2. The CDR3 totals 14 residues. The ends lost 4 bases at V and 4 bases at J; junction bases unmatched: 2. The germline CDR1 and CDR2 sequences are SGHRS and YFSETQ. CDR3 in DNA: TGCGCCAGCAGCCGGACTAGCGGTTACAATGAGCAGTTCTTC. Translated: CASSRTSGYNEQFF.

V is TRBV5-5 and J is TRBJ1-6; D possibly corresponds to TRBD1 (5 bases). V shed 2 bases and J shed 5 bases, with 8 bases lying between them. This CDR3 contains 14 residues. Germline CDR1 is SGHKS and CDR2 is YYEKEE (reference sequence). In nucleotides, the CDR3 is TGTGCCAGCAGCTTAACGACAGATAATTCACCCCTCCACTTT. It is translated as CASSLTTDNSPLHF. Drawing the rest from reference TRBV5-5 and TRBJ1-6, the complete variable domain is DAGVTQSPTHLIKTRGQQVTLRCSPISGHKSVSWYQQVLGQGPQFIFQYYEKEERGRGNFPDRFSARQFPNYSSELNVNALLLGDSALYLCASSLTTDNSPLHFGNGTRLTVT.

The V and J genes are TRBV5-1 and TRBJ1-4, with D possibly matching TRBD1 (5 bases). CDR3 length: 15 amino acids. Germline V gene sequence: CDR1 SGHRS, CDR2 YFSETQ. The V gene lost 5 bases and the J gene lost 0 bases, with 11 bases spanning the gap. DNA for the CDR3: TGCGCCAGCAGGCGGGACCGGGCAACTAATGAAAAACTGTTTTTT. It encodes CASRRDRATNEKLFF.

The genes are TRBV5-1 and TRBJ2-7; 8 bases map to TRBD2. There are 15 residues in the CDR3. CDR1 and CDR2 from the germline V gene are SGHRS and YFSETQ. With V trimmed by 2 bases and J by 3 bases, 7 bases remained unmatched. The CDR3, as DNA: TGCGCCAGCAGCTTTTATCCGGGGGGGAACTACGAGCAGTACTTC. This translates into CASSFYPGGNYEQYF.

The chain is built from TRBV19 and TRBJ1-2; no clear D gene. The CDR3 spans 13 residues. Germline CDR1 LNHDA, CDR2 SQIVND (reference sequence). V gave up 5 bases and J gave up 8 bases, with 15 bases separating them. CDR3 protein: CASSPVGVGGYTF. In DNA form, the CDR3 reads TGTGCCAGTAGTCCCGTGGGAGTTGGAGGCTACACCTTC.

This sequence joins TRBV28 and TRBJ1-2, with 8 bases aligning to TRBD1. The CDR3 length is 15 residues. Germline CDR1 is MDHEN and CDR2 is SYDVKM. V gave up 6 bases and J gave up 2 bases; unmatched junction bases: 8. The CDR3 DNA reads TGTGCCAGCAGCCACCGGGACAGGTCCAACTATGGCTACACCTTC. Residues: CASSHRDRSNYGYTF.

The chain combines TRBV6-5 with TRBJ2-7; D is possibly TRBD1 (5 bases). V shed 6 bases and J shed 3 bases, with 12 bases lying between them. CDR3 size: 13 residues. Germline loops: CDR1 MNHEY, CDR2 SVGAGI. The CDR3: CASRGVWVYEQYF. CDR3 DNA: TGTGCCAGCAGAGGGGTGTGGGTCTACGAGCAGTACTTC.

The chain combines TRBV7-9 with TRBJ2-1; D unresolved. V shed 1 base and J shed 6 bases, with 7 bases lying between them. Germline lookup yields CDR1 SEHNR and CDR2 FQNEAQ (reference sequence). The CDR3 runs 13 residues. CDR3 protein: CASSLVFVNEQFF. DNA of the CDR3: TGTGCCAGCAGCTTAGTTTTCGTCAATGAGCAGTTCTTC.

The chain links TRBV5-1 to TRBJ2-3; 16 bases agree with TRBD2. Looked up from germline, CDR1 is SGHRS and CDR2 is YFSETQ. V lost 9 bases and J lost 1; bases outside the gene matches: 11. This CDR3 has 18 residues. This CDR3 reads CATGPGLAGGLGTDTQYF. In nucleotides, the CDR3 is TGCGCCACCGGCCCGGGACTAGCGGGGGGGCTCGGCACAGATACGCAGTATTTT.

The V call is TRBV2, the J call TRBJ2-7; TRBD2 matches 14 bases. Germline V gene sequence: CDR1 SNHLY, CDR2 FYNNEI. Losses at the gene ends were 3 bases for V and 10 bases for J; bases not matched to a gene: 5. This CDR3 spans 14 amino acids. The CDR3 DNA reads TGTGCCAGCAGTGACAAGGGACTAGCGGGAGCACAGTACTTC. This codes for CASSDKGLAGAQYF.

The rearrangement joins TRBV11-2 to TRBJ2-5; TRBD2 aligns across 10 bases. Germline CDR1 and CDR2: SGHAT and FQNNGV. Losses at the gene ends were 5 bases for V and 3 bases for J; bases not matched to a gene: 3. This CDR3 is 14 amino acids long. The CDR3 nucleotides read TGTGCCAGCAGCCGGACTAGCGGAGAAGAGACCCAGTACTTC. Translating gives CASSRTSGEETQYF. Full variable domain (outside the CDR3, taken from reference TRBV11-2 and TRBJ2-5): EAGVAQSPRYKIIEKRQSVAFWCNPISGHATLYWYQQILGQGPKLLIQFQNNGVVDDSQLPKDRFSAERLKGVDSTLKIQPAKLEDSAVYLCASSRTSGEETQYFGPGTRLLVL.

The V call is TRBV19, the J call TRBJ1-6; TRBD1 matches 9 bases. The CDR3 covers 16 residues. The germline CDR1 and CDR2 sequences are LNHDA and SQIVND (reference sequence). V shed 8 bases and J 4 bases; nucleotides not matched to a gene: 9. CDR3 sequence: CASSIRGTGYNSPLHF. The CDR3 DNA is TGTGCCAGTTCAATACGGGGGACAGGGTATAATTCACCCCTCCACTTT.

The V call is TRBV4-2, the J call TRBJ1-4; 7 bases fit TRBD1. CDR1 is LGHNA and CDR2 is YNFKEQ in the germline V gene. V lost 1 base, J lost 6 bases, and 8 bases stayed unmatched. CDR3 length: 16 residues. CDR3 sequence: CASSQAMGQSDEKLFF. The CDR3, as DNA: TGTGCCAGCAGCCAAGCGATGGGACAGTCGGATGAAAAACTGTTTTTT.

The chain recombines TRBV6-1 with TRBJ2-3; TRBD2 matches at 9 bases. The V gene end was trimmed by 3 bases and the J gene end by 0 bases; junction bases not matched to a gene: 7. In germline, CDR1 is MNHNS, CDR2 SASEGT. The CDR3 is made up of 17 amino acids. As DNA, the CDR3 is TGTGCCAGCAGTGATCGTCCTAGCGGGATGAGCACAGATACGCAGTATTTT. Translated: CASSDRPSGMSTDTQYF.

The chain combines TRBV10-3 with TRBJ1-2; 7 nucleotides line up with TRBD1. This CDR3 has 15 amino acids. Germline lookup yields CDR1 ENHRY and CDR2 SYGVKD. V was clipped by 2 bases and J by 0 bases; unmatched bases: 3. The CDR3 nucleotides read TGTGCCATCAGTGAGCGGACAGGCACTAACTATGGCTACACCTTC. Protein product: CAISERTGTNYGYTF.

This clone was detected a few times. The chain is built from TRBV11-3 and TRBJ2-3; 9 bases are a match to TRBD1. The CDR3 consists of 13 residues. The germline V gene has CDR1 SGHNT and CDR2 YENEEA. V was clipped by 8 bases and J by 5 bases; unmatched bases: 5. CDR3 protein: CASLGQGLDTQYF. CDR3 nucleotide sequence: TGTGCCAGCTTGGGACAGGGTCTAGATACGCAGTATTTT.

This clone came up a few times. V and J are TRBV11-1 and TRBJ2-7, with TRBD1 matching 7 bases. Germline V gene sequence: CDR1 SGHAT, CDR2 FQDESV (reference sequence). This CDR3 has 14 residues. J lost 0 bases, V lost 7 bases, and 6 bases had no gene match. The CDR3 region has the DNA TGTGCCAGCAACCGACAGGGCATCTCCTACGAGCAGTACTTC. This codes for CASNRQGISYEQYF.

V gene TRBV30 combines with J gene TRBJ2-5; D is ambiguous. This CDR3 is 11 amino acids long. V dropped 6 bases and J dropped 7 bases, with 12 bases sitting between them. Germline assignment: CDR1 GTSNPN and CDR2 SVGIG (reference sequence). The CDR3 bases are TGTGCCTGCAGAAGAGGTGGGACCCAGTACTTC. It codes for CACRRGGTQYF. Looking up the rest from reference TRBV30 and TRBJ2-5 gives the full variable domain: SQTIHQWPATLVQPVGSPLSLECTVEGTSNPNLYWYRQAAGRGLQLLFYSVGIGQISSEVPQNLSASRPQDRQFILSSKKLLLSDSGFYLCACRRGGTQYFGPGTRLLVL.

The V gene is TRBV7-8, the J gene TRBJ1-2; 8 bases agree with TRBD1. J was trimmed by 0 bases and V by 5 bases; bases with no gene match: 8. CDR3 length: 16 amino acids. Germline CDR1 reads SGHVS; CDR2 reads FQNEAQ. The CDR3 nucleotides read TGTGCCAGCAGCCTAACAGACAGGGGAACTAACTATGGCTACACCTTC. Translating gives CASSLTDRGTNYGYTF.

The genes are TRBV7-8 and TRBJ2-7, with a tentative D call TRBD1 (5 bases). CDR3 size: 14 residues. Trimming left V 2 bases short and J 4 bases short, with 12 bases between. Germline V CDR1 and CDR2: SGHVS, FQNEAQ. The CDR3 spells CASSLRSGLYEQYF. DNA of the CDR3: TGTGCCAGCAGCTTAAGGTCAGGGCTTTACGAGCAGTACTTC.

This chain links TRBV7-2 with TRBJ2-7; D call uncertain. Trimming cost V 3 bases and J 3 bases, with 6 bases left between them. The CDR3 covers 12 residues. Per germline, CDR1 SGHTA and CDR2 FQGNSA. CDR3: CASSFNSYEQYF. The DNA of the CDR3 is TGTGCCAGCAGCTTCAACAGCTACGAGCAGTACTTC.

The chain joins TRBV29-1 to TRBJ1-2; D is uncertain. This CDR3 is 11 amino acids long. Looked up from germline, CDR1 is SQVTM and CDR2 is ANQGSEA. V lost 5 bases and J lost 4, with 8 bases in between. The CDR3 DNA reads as TGCAGCGTTCGCGGCACCTATGGCTACACCTTC. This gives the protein CSVRGTYGYTF. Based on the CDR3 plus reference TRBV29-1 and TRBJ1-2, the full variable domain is SAVISQKPSRDICQRGTSLTIQCQVDSQVTMMFWYRQQPGQSLTLIATANQGSEATYESGFVIDKFPISRPNLTFSTLTVSNMSPEDSSIYLCSVRGTYGYTFGSGTRLTVV.